The rows below give T cell receptor beta chains drawn from one sample of a study of CD8 T cells in ankylosing spondylitis. MiXCR was run by TCRdb on the 5' RACE reads, yielding one entry per CDR3 protein. Of approximately 250,000 distinct CDR3 sequences in the sample, about 11% were seen once. Material for sequencing was blood, either unsorted or a sorted T cell fraction (not recorded which). These receptor sequences come from a male donor with ankylosing spondylitis or in good health (not recorded which). CDR3s include the opening cysteine and the closing phenylalanine or tryptophan. D genes are given only for firm matches. Where a row states a size, it is once, few, many or the class of an expanded clone; other rows omit it.

v_call: TRBV5-1
d_call: TRBD2
clone_size: many
j_call: TRBJ2-1
cdr3_aa: CASRGTSGLRGSYNEQFF
cdr3_nt: TGCGCCAGCAGAGGGACTAGCGGGCTGAGGGGCTCCTACAATGAGCAGTTCTTC

v_call: TRBV18
d_call: TRBD2
clone_size: few
j_call: TRBJ2-2
cdr3_aa: CASSPQLAGDTGELFF
cdr3_nt: TGTGCCAGCTCACCACAACTAGCGGGAGACACCGGGGAGCTGTTTTTT

v_call: TRBV5-1
d_call: -
clone_size: many
j_call: TRBJ1-2
cdr3_aa: CASSLALGMNYGYTF
cdr3_nt: TGCGCCAGCAGCTTGGCACTGGGAATGAACTATGGCTACACCTTC

v_call: TRBV27
d_call: TRBD2
clone_size: many
j_call: TRBJ2-1
cdr3_aa: CASSPYSGTPISDEQFF
cdr3_nt: TGTGCCAGCAGTCCTTATAGCGGGACTCCTATAAGCGATGAGCAGTTCTTC

v_call: TRBV7-6
d_call: -
clone_size: many
j_call: TRBJ1-6
cdr3_aa: CASSPRGDRGSPLHF
cdr3_nt: TGTGCCAGCAGCCCCAGGGGTGACCGGGGCTCACCCCTCCACTTT

v_call: TRBV4-1
d_call: -
clone_size: many
j_call: TRBJ2-7
cdr3_aa: CASSQLPGLSAYEQYF
cdr3_nt: TGCGCCAGCAGCCAACTTCCGGGACTCTCGGCCTACGAGCAGTACTTC

v_call: TRBV20-1
d_call: -
clone_size: many
j_call: TRBJ2-1
cdr3_aa: CSASGRVSYNEQFF
cdr3_nt: TGCAGTGCTAGCGGCCGGGTCTCCTACAATGAGCAGTTCTTC

v_call: TRBV12-3/TRBV12-4
d_call: TRBD1
clone_size: many
j_call: TRBJ2-4
cdr3_aa: CASSLRVGQVNIQYF
cdr3_nt: TGTGCCAGCAGTTTAAGGGTGGGACAGGTAAACATTCAGTACTTC

v_call: TRBV7-6
d_call: TRBD1
clone_size: many
j_call: TRBJ2-7
cdr3_aa: CASSPTRWTGQGAYEQYF
cdr3_nt: TGTGCCAGCAGCCCTACACGCTGGACGGGACAGGGGGCCTACGAGCAGTACTTC

v_call: TRBV7-2
d_call: -
clone_size: many
j_call: TRBJ1-1
cdr3_aa: CASSLIGTNTEAFF
cdr3_nt: TGTGCCAGCAGCTTGATCGGCACGAACACTGAAGCTTTCTTT

v_call: TRBV20-1
d_call: TRBD2
clone_size: few
j_call: TRBJ2-5
cdr3_aa: CSAQGLAGGRETQYF
cdr3_nt: TGCAGTGCTCAAGGACTAGCGGGGGGGCGAGAGACCCAGTACTTC

v_call: TRBV10-1
d_call: TRBD1
clone_size: -
j_call: TRBJ2-7
cdr3_aa: CTSSPGQSSYEQYF
cdr3_nt: TGCACCAGCAGTCCGGGACAGTCCTCCTACGAGCAGTACTTC

v_call: TRBV7-9
d_call: -
clone_size: many
j_call: TRBJ1-1
cdr3_aa: CASSLLGSGNTEAFF
cdr3_nt: TGTGCCAGCAGCTTACTGGGTTCTGGGAACACTGAAGCTTTCTTT

v_call: TRBV6-1
d_call: -
clone_size: many
j_call: TRBJ2-5
cdr3_aa: CASIEGPGTKTQYF
cdr3_nt: TGTGCCAGCATCGAAGGTCCGGGTACGAAGACCCAGTACTTC

v_call: TRBV20-1
d_call: -
clone_size: many
j_call: TRBJ1-1
cdr3_aa: CSAHNQNTEAFF
cdr3_nt: TGCAGTGCTCATAATCAGAACACTGAAGCTTTCTTT

v_call: TRBV7-2
d_call: -
clone_size: many
j_call: TRBJ1-2
cdr3_aa: CASSPVPWIYGYTF
cdr3_nt: TGTGCCAGCAGCCCCGTACCGTGGATTTATGGCTACACCTTC

v_call: TRBV18
d_call: TRBD1
clone_size: -
j_call: TRBJ2-3
cdr3_aa: CASSPPGQGTDTQYF
cdr3_nt: TGTGCCAGCTCCCCTCCGGGACAGGGAACAGATACGCAGTATTTT

v_call: TRBV5-1
d_call: TRBD1
clone_size: -
j_call: TRBJ1-2
cdr3_aa: CASSPGQGIRGYTF
cdr3_nt: TGCGCCAGCAGCCCTGGACAGGGGATAAGGGGCTACACCTTC

v_call: TRBV2
d_call: -
clone_size: few
j_call: TRBJ1-1
cdr3_aa: CASSPLSGSGHTEAFF
cdr3_nt: TGTGCCAGCAGTCCTCTTTCAGGGTCGGGGCACACTGAAGCTTTCTTT

v_call: TRBV24-1
d_call: TRBD2
clone_size: many
j_call: TRBJ2-2
cdr3_aa: CATSDPASGGANTGELFF
cdr3_nt: TGTGCCACCAGTGATCCGGCTAGCGGGGGGGCAAACACCGGGGAGCTGTTTTTT